This entry lists 4 T cell receptor beta chains sequenced from one sample in a study of control samples from healthy donors and cancer patients. Produced via immunoSEQ multiplex PCR; TCRdb's table is partial and in-frame only. The data show around 140,000 clones, 75% to 95% seen once. The source material was blood. The receptors originated from a man aged 40-50 years in good health.

This clone was picked up one time. The V gene is TRBV28, the J gene TRBJ1-2; the D gene is possibly TRBD1 (5 bases). This CDR3 is 11 amino acids long. Germline V lookup: CDR1 MDHEN, CDR2 SYDVKM. V was shortened by 4 bases and J by 9 bases, with 9 bases between the two germline ends. CDR3 coding DNA: TGTGCCAGCAGTTGGGGGGGGAGCTACACCTTC. It codes for CASSWGGSYTF.

The chain joins TRBV23-1 to TRBJ1-2; 8 bases line up with TRBD1. TRBV23-1 is identified as an open reading frame with a role that is uncertain. The CDR3 extends over 18 amino acids. V lost 4 bases to trimming and J lost 6 bases; unmatched junction nucleotides: 19. CDR3 DNA sequence: TGCGCCAGCAGTCTCAAACCCGCCCGGGACAGGATTTCCGATGGCTACACCTTC. Residues: CASSLKPARDRISDGYTF.

The V and J genes are TRBV21-1 and TRBJ2-2; the table's D gene call, TRBD1, was not cross checked with the DNA. TRBV21-1 is deemed a pseudogene. CDR3 length: 17 residues. CDR3 residues: CASSKGGDRKNTGELFF. The CDR3, as DNA: TGTGCCAGCAGCAAAGGTGGGGACAGGAAGAACACCGGGGAGCTGTTTTTT.

This clone was seen only once. V and J are TRBV5-1 and TRBJ2-5; 7 bases are a match to TRBD1. CDR1 is SGHRS, CDR2 YFSETQ, per germline. V dropped 4 bases and J dropped 0; count of bases not matched to a gene: 3. The length of the CDR3 is 14 residues. CDR3 sequence: CASSPGQYQETQYF. The CDR3 DNA reads TGCGCCAGCAGCCCGGGACAGTACCAAGAGACCCAGTACTTC.